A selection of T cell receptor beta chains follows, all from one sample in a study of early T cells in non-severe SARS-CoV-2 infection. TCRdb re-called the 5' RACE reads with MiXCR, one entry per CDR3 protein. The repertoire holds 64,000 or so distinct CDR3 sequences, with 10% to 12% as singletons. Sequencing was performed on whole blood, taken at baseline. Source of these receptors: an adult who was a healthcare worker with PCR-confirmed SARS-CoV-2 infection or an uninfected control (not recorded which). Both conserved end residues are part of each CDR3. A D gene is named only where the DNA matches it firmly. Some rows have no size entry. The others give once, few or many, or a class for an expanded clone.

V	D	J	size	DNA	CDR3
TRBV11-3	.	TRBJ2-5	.	TGTGCCAGCAGCCCAGGCGGGGCCCCGGAGGAGACCCAGTACTTC	CASSPGGAPEETQYF
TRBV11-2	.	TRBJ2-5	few	TGTGCCAGCAGCTTGGACTCGGCGGGGGAGACCCAGTACTTC	CASSLDSAGETQYF
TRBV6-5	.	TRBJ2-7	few	TGTGCCAGCAGGACCCGGGAGGGGGCCTCCTACGAGCAGTACTTC	CASRTREGASYEQYF
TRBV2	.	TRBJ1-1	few	TGTGCCAGCATAGGGATTCGCGCCCAGGGACCGGAGCCGAACACTGAAGCTTTCTTT	CASIGIRAQGPEPNTEAFF
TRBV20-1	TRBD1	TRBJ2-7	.	TGCAGTGCGTACAGGGGTACCCACGAGCAGTACTTC	CSAYRGTHEQYF
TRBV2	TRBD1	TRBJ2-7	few	TGTGCCAGCATATTACAGGGGGGCACCTACGAGCAGTACTTC	CASILQGGTYEQYF
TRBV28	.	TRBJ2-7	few	TGTGCCAGCAGTTTGGGGGCCTACGAGCAGTACTTC	CASSLGAYEQYF
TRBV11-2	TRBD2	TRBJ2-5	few	TGTGCCAGCAGCTTCGGCGGGAGGCCGGAGACCCAGTACTTC	CASSFGGRPETQYF
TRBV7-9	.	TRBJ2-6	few	TGTGCCAGCAGCTCACAACTGGCGGGGCTCCTCCGCGGGGCCAACGTCCTGACTTTC	CASSSQLAGLLRGANVLTF
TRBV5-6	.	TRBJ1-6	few	TGTGCCAGCAGCCCCGCTGGGGGAGGTTCACCCCTCCACTTT	CASSPAGGGSPLHF
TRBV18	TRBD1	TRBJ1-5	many	TGTGCCAGCTCGCCGGGACAGGGAAGCAATCAGCCCCAGCATTTT	CASSPGQGSNQPQHF
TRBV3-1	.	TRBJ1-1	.	TGTGCCAGCAGCCGATTCCGGGGAAACACTGAAGCTTTCTTT	CASSRFRGNTEAFF
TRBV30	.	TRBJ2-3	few	TGTGCCTGGAGTGTAGACAGGCCTAGCACAGATACGCAGTATTTT	CAWSVDRPSTDTQYF
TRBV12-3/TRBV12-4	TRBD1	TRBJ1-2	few	TGTGCCAGCAGTCCGGGACAGGGTTTTGCCTACACCTTC	CASSPGQGFAYTF
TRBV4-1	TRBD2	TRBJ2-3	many	TGCGCCAGCAGCGGATGGACTAGCGGGGGGGATACGCAGTATTTT	CASSGWTSGGDTQYF
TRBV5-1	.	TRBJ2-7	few	TGCGCCAGCAGCTCGGACGGCTACGAGCAGTACTTC	CASSSDGYEQYF
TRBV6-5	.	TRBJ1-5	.	TGTGCCAGCAGTTCGGCAGGGGCCTCAAATCAGCCCCAGCATTTT	CASSSAGASNQPQHF
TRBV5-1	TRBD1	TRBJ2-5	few	TGCGCCAGCAGCTACAAGGGACAGGGGCGGGAGACCCAGTACTTC	CASSYKGQGRETQYF
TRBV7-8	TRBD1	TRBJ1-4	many	TGTGCCAGCAGCTTAGAGACGGGACAGGGATATGAAAAACTGTTTTTT	CASSLETGQGYEKLFF
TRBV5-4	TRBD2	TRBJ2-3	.	TGTGCCAGCAGCTTTGTACTAGCGGGGGCTAGCACAGATACGCAGTATTTT	CASSFVLAGASTDTQYF
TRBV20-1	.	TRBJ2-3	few	TGCAGTGCTTCGCCTCTAGCAAGCGACACAGATACGCAGTATTTT	CSASPLASDTDTQYF
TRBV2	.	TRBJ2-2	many	TGTGCCAGCCACAGGGAAACCGGGGAGCTGTTTTTT	CASHRETGELFF
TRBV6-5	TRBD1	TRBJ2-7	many	TGTGCCAGCAGTTACTCGGGACAGGGGGGCTACGAGCAGTACTTC	CASSYSGQGGYEQYF
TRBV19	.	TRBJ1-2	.	TGTGCCGCCCAACAGGGAAACTATGGCTACACCTTC	CAAQQGNYGYTF
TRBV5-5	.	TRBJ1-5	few	TGTGCCAGCAGCTTGGCCGGGGCAGGGGCGCAGAGTCAGCCCCAGCATTTT	CASSLAGAGAQSQPQHF
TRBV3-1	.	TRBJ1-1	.	TGTGCCAGCAGCCAAGGGTGGACTGAAGCTTTCTTT	CASSQGWTEAFF
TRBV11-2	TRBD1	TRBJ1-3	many	TGTGCCAGCGGTGACAGGGGATCGACAGGAAACACCATATATTTT	CASGDRGSTGNTIYF
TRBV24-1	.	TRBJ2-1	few	TGTGCCACCAGTGACGCAAACGTGGGCAATGAGCAGTTCTTC	CATSDANVGNEQFF
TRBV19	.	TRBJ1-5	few	TGTGCCAGCCAGGGGATCGGGCAGCCCCAGCATTTT	CASQGIGQPQHF
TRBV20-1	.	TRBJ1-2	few	TGCAGTGCTATCGCGGGGGGCCATGGCTACACCTTC	CSAIAGGHGYTF
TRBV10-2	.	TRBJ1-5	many	TGCGCCAGCAGTGAAAGACAGCTTAATCAGCCCCAGCATTTT	CASSERQLNQPQHF
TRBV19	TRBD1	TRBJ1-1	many	TGTGCCACCGGGACAGGGGTGGGGACTGAAGCTTTCTTT	CATGTGVGTEAFF
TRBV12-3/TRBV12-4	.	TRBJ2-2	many	TGTGCCAGCAGCTCTTGGACCCCCTACACCGGGGAGCTGTTTTTT	CASSSWTPYTGELFF
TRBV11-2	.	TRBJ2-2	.	TGTGCCAGCAGCTTAGACCGGCCGGAGAACACCGGGGAGCTGTTTTTT	CASSLDRPENTGELFF
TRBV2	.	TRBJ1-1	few	TGTGCCAGTTACAGGGAGTTTGACACTGAAGCTTTCTTT	CASYREFDTEAFF
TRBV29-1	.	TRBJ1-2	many	TGCAGCGGAAATTCTGTGGATGACTATGGCTACACCTTC	CSGNSVDDYGYTF
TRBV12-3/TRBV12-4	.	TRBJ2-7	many	TGTGCCAGCAGTTTTGCCGGGACGTTGTCCTACGAGCAGTACTTC	CASSFAGTLSYEQYF
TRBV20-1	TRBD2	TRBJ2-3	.	TGCAGTGCTAGGCCCGGGGGGGCCACAGATACGCAGTATTTT	CSARPGGATDTQYF
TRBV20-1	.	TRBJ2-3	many	TGCAGTGCTATAGGCGGGGGCTACACAGATACGCAGTATTTT	CSAIGGGYTDTQYF
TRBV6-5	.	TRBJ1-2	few	TGTGCCAGCAGTTCTCCAGGGGACGCACACTATGGCTACACCTTC	CASSSPGDAHYGYTF
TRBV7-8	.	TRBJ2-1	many	TGTGCCAGCAGCTTACAATCACGCTTGGTCCGCAGGGTTAATGAGCAGTTCTTC	CASSLQSRLVRRVNEQFF
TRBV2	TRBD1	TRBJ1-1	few	TGTGCCAGCCTGGACAGGGACATGAACACTGAAGCTTTCTTT	CASLDRDMNTEAFF
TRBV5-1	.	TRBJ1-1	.	TGCGCCAGCAGCCCAACCACGGGTGAAGCTTTCTTT	CASSPTTGEAFF
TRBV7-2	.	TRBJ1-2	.	TGTGCCAGCAGCTTTTACGGGACATATGGCTACACCTTC	CASSFYGTYGYTF
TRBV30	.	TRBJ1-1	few	TGTGCCTGGAGTAGGATAGGTACTGAAGCTTTCTTT	CAWSRIGTEAFF
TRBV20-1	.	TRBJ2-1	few	TGCAGTGCTAGAGATCAGTCTATGAATGAGCAGTTCTTC	CSARDQSMNEQFF
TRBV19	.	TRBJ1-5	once	TGTGCCAGTAGTATCAGACTCCAAACCCAGCATTTT	CASSIRLQTQHF